Listed below are T cell receptor beta chains from one sample, sequenced in a study of T-cell reconstitution after alpha-beta-depleted transplantation in children. TCRdb re-called the PCR reads with MiXCR, one entry per CDR3 protein. The table records fewer than 700,000 distinct CDR3 sequences, 13% of them present only once. The sample consisted of PBMCs, mostly from graft donor cells, taken 360 days after TCRalphabeta/CD19-depleted stem cell transplant. Every receptor here comes from a male patient younger than 18 who had a stem cell transplant for acute myeloid leukemia, so the T cells may come from the graft donor. Each CDR3 is given with its conserved first and last residue. A D gene is named only where the DNA matches it firmly. Some rows have no size entry. The others give once, few or many, or a class for an expanded clone.

j_gene: TRBJ2-1
v_gene: TRBV7-3
abundance: few
d_gene: -
CDR3aa: CASSLTRLRRWGEQFF
CDR3nt: TGTGCCAGCAGCTTAACTCGGCTACGACGATGGGGTGAGCAGTTCTTC

j_gene: TRBJ2-3
v_gene: TRBV5-1
abundance: few
d_gene: -
CDR3aa: CASRVTETNTDTQYF
CDR3nt: TGCGCCAGCAGAGTCACAGAGACCAACACAGATACGCAGTATTTT

j_gene: TRBJ2-7
v_gene: TRBV28
abundance: many
d_gene: TRBD1
CDR3aa: CASSGPTGWAPPYEQYF
CDR3nt: TGTGCCAGCAGTGGGCCGACAGGGTGGGCTCCTCCCTACGAGCAGTACTTC

j_gene: TRBJ1-5
v_gene: TRBV28
abundance: -
d_gene: -
CDR3aa: CASSPLPFDQPQHF
CDR3nt: TGTGCCAGCAGCCCTCTCCCGTTCGATCAGCCCCAGCATTTT

j_gene: TRBJ2-5
v_gene: TRBV7-9
abundance: -
d_gene: TRBD2
CDR3aa: CASSRTPSGRSQETQYF
CDR3nt: TGTGCCAGCAGCAGAACACCTAGCGGGAGGTCCCAAGAGACCCAGTACTTC

j_gene: TRBJ2-4
v_gene: TRBV7-9
abundance: -
d_gene: TRBD2
CDR3aa: CASSPGGVNIQYF
CDR3nt: TGTGCCAGCAGCCCGGGGGGGGTAAACATTCAGTACTTC

j_gene: TRBJ2-5
v_gene: TRBV29-1
abundance: many
d_gene: TRBD1
CDR3aa: CSVTGEETQYF
CDR3nt: TGCAGCGTGACAGGGGAAGAGACCCAGTACTTC

j_gene: TRBJ1-5
v_gene: TRBV20-1
abundance: few
d_gene: -
CDR3aa: CSAWVAGAPGQPQHF
CDR3nt: TGCAGTGCTTGGGTGGCGGGGGCGCCGGGACAGCCCCAGCATTTT

j_gene: TRBJ2-1
v_gene: TRBV29-1
abundance: -
d_gene: TRBD1
CDR3aa: CSGLGGDSSYNEQFF
CDR3nt: TGCAGCGGGTTAGGGGGCGATAGCTCCTACAATGAGCAGTTCTTC

j_gene: TRBJ2-5
v_gene: TRBV7-2
abundance: -
d_gene: TRBD1
CDR3aa: CASSLEGQRETQYF
CDR3nt: TGTGCCAGCAGCTTAGAGGGACAGAGGGAGACCCAGTACTTC

j_gene: TRBJ2-5
v_gene: TRBV12-3/TRBV12-4
abundance: -
d_gene: -
CDR3aa: CASSLARLDGETQYF
CDR3nt: TGTGCCAGCAGTTTAGCCAGACTAGACGGCGAGACCCAGTACTTC

j_gene: TRBJ2-7
v_gene: TRBV29-1
abundance: few
d_gene: -
CDR3aa: CSVLRGADPFYEQYF
CDR3nt: TGCAGCGTGTTACGGGGAGCGGACCCATTCTACGAGCAGTACTTC

j_gene: TRBJ2-3
v_gene: TRBV29-1
abundance: few
d_gene: -
CDR3aa: CSVERGSGTDTQYF
CDR3nt: TGCAGCGTTGAACGTGGCTCCGGCACAGATACGCAGTATTTT

j_gene: TRBJ2-1
v_gene: TRBV27
abundance: many
d_gene: TRBD2
CDR3aa: CASSFPGTSGRWNEQFF
CDR3nt: TGTGCCAGCAGTTTCCCGGGTACTAGCGGGAGATGGAATGAGCAGTTCTTC

j_gene: TRBJ2-5
v_gene: TRBV24-1
abundance: -
d_gene: -
CDR3aa: CATSEGLGTQYF
CDR3nt: TGTGCCACCAGTGAGGGTCTGGGGACCCAGTACTTC

j_gene: TRBJ2-7
v_gene: TRBV28
abundance: few
d_gene: -
CDR3aa: CASRPGQVGDEQYF
CDR3nt: TGTGCCAGCAGGCCGGGTCAGGTTGGGGACGAGCAGTACTTC

j_gene: TRBJ2-3
v_gene: TRBV12-3/TRBV12-4
abundance: few
d_gene: -
CDR3aa: CASTIRAPRRATDTQYF
CDR3nt: TGTGCCAGCACCATTCGGGCCCCCCGGAGGGCCACAGATACGCAGTATTTT

j_gene: TRBJ1-5
v_gene: TRBV12-3/TRBV12-4
abundance: many
d_gene: -
CDR3aa: CASSSRTENQPQHF
CDR3nt: TGTGCCAGCAGTTCGCGGACGGAAAATCAGCCCCAGCATTTT

j_gene: TRBJ2-7
v_gene: TRBV28
abundance: -
d_gene: TRBD1
CDR3aa: CASSLWGTGRGEQYF
CDR3nt: TGTGCCAGCAGTTTATGGGGGACAGGGAGGGGCGAGCAGTACTTC

j_gene: TRBJ2-7
v_gene: TRBV4-3
abundance: few
d_gene: TRBD2
CDR3aa: CASSQDRGGEYVYEQYF
CDR3nt: TGCGCCAGCAGCCAAGATCGGGGGGGAGAGTATGTCTACGAGCAGTACTTC

j_gene: TRBJ2-1
v_gene: TRBV21-1
abundance: -
d_gene: -
CDR3aa: CASSKAGGGPTSDNEQFF
CDR3nt: TGTGCCAGCAGCAAAGCGGGTGGGGGACCGACTAGCGACAATGAGCAGTTCTTC

j_gene: TRBJ2-3
v_gene: TRBV6-1
abundance: -
d_gene: TRBD2
CDR3aa: CASRLAGKYTQYF
CDR3nt: TGTGCCAGCCGACTAGCGGGAAAATATACGCAGTATTTT

j_gene: TRBJ2-1
v_gene: TRBV29-1
abundance: -
d_gene: TRBD2
CDR3aa: CSVAGLAGAREQFF
CDR3nt: TGCAGCGTGGCGGGACTAGCGGGAGCACGAGAGCAGTTCTTC

j_gene: TRBJ1-2
v_gene: TRBV27
abundance: many
d_gene: -
CDR3aa: CASSLVGAGGYTF
CDR3nt: TGTGCCAGCAGTTTGGTAGGGGCGGGCGGCTACACCTTC

j_gene: TRBJ2-3
v_gene: TRBV7-8
abundance: few
d_gene: -
CDR3aa: CASSLDFDTQYF
CDR3nt: TGTGCCAGCAGCTTAGATTTTGATACGCAGTATTTT

j_gene: TRBJ2-1
v_gene: TRBV12-3/TRBV12-4
abundance: many
d_gene: -
CDR3aa: CASSPFDINEQFF
CDR3nt: TGTGCCAGCAGCCCCTTCGACATTAATGAGCAGTTCTTC

j_gene: TRBJ2-7
v_gene: TRBV29-1
abundance: few
d_gene: TRBD2
CDR3aa: CSVLSGPPYEQYF
CDR3nt: TGCAGCGTCCTTAGCGGGCCCCCCTACGAGCAGTACTTC

j_gene: TRBJ2-7
v_gene: TRBV12-3/TRBV12-4
abundance: few
d_gene: TRBD1
CDR3aa: CASRGQSYEQYF
CDR3nt: TGTGCCAGCAGGGGACAGTCCTACGAGCAGTACTTC

j_gene: TRBJ2-2
v_gene: TRBV20-1
abundance: few
d_gene: -
CDR3aa: CSARDSRTGELFF
CDR3nt: TGCAGTGCTAGAGATTCGCGAACCGGGGAGCTGTTTTTT

j_gene: TRBJ2-1
v_gene: TRBV4-3
abundance: few
d_gene: -
CDR3aa: CASSQDGGPSYNEQFF
CDR3nt: TGCGCCAGCAGCCAAGATGGTGGGCCCTCCTACAATGAGCAGTTCTTC

j_gene: TRBJ2-4
v_gene: TRBV29-1
abundance: many
d_gene: TRBD2
CDR3aa: CSVEASGKGDIQYF
CDR3nt: TGCAGCGTTGAAGCTAGCGGGAAAGGGGACATTCAGTACTTC

j_gene: TRBJ2-5
v_gene: TRBV19
abundance: -
d_gene: TRBD1
CDR3aa: CASSTGVRETQYF
CDR3nt: TGTGCCAGTTCGACAGGGGTTCGAGAGACCCAGTACTTC

j_gene: TRBJ1-5
v_gene: TRBV30
abundance: -
d_gene: TRBD1
CDR3aa: CASGTGYNQPQHF
CDR3nt: TGTGCCTCCGGGACAGGATACAATCAGCCCCAGCATTTT

j_gene: TRBJ1-5
v_gene: TRBV20-1
abundance: -
d_gene: TRBD1
CDR3aa: CSAYPGQPKPQHF
CDR3nt: TGCAGTGCTTATCCGGGACAGCCTAAGCCCCAGCATTTT

j_gene: TRBJ2-1
v_gene: TRBV21-1
abundance: -
d_gene: -
CDR3aa: CASSNRGRSSYNEQFF
CDR3nt: TGTGCCAGCAGCAACCGCGGGAGGAGCTCCTACAATGAGCAGTTCTTC

j_gene: TRBJ2-2
v_gene: TRBV4-3
abundance: few
d_gene: -
CDR3aa: CASSQDWGGTGELFF
CDR3nt: TGCGCCAGCAGCCAAGATTGGGGTGGCACCGGGGAGCTGTTTTTT

j_gene: TRBJ2-5
v_gene: TRBV29-1
abundance: many
d_gene: -
CDR3aa: CSVKNRDLPGETQYF
CDR3nt: TGCAGCGTAAAAAACCGGGACCTCCCGGGTGAGACCCAGTACTTC

j_gene: TRBJ2-5
v_gene: TRBV10-2
abundance: -
d_gene: -
CDR3aa: CASSGVVYQETQYF
CDR3nt: TGCGCCAGCAGTGGTGTAGTGTACCAAGAGACCCAGTACTTC

j_gene: TRBJ1-2
v_gene: TRBV5-5
abundance: few
d_gene: TRBD1
CDR3aa: CASTPLGTGNNYGYTF
CDR3nt: TGTGCCAGCACCCCACTAGGGACAGGAAATAACTATGGCTACACCTTC

j_gene: TRBJ2-5
v_gene: TRBV7-2
abundance: few
d_gene: -
CDR3aa: CASSLALVGAQETQYF
CDR3nt: TGTGCCAGCAGCTTAGCCCTCGTAGGGGCACAAGAGACCCAGTACTTC

j_gene: TRBJ1-5
v_gene: TRBV7-2
abundance: -
d_gene: -
CDR3aa: CASSLGMYNQPQHF
CDR3nt: TGTGCCAGCAGCTTGGGAATGTACAATCAGCCCCAGCATTTT

j_gene: TRBJ2-7
v_gene: TRBV7-2
abundance: -
d_gene: -
CDR3aa: CASSLMASSYEQYF
CDR3nt: TGTGCCAGCAGCTTAATGGCGAGCTCCTACGAGCAGTACTTC

j_gene: TRBJ2-1
v_gene: TRBV25-1
abundance: -
d_gene: TRBD2
CDR3aa: CASRTPGLANHNEQFF
CDR3nt: TGTGCCAGCAGGACCCCGGGACTAGCGAACCACAATGAGCAGTTCTTC

j_gene: TRBJ1-5
v_gene: TRBV7-9
abundance: few
d_gene: TRBD1
CDR3aa: CASSSTRTGVSNQPQHF
CDR3nt: TGTGCCAGCAGCTCCACCAGGACAGGAGTCAGCAATCAGCCCCAGCATTTT

j_gene: TRBJ2-7
v_gene: TRBV29-1
abundance: many
d_gene: TRBD1
CDR3aa: CSVEGRQGSIYEQYF
CDR3nt: TGCAGCGTAGAGGGCAGACAGGGAAGTATCTACGAGCAGTACTTC

j_gene: TRBJ2-3
v_gene: TRBV5-5
abundance: many
d_gene: -
CDR3aa: CASSFSGTWYTQYF
CDR3nt: TGTGCCAGCAGCTTTAGCGGAACCTGGTATACGCAGTATTTT

j_gene: TRBJ2-6
v_gene: TRBV25-1
abundance: -
d_gene: TRBD1
CDR3aa: CASSESTGESSGANVLTF
CDR3nt: TGTGCCAGCAGTGAATCTACAGGGGAAAGCTCTGGGGCCAACGTCCTGACTTTC

j_gene: TRBJ2-7
v_gene: TRBV9
abundance: -
d_gene: -
CDR3aa: CASSEGGTIQPYEQYF
CDR3nt: TGTGCCAGCAGCGAGGGGGGGACTATCCAACCCTACGAGCAGTACTTC

j_gene: TRBJ2-1
v_gene: TRBV14
abundance: few
d_gene: -
CDR3aa: CASSHHRASSANEQFF
CDR3nt: TGTGCCAGCAGCCACCACCGGGCCTCGAGCGCAAATGAGCAGTTCTTC

j_gene: TRBJ2-1
v_gene: TRBV7-9
abundance: many
d_gene: -
CDR3aa: CASSLDWDKQFF
CDR3nt: TGTGCCAGCAGCTTAGATTGGGATAAGCAGTTCTTC

j_gene: TRBJ2-1
v_gene: TRBV4-2
abundance: many
d_gene: TRBD2
CDR3aa: CASSQDGAGTSGTLFEQFF
CDR3nt: TGTGCCAGCAGCCAAGATGGGGCCGGGACTAGCGGGACCCTGTTTGAGCAGTTCTTC

j_gene: TRBJ2-3
v_gene: TRBV28
abundance: many
d_gene: -
CDR3aa: CASSFFGGFTDTQYF
CDR3nt: TGTGCCAGCAGTTTTTTCGGCGGGTTCACAGATACGCAGTATTTT

j_gene: TRBJ2-5
v_gene: TRBV4-3
abundance: -
d_gene: -
CDR3aa: CASSQDRPSPGETQYF
CDR3nt: TGCGCCAGCAGCCAAGATCGGCCGAGCCCGGGGGAGACCCAGTACTTC

j_gene: TRBJ2-1
v_gene: TRBV5-1
abundance: many
d_gene: -
CDR3aa: CASSPSVLEGPLLF
CDR3nt: TGCGCCAGCAGCCCCTCCGTCCTGGAGGGGCCTCTTCTCTTC

j_gene: TRBJ2-1
v_gene: TRBV4-2
abundance: -
d_gene: -
CDR3aa: CASSQEGGGSSYNEQFF
CDR3nt: TGTGCCAGCAGCCAAGAGGGAGGCGGAAGCTCCTACAATGAGCAGTTCTTC

j_gene: TRBJ2-3
v_gene: TRBV10-3
abundance: many
d_gene: -
CDR3aa: CAISGWRESRTDTQYF
CDR3nt: TGTGCCATCAGTGGGTGGCGGGAGAGTCGGACAGATACGCAGTATTTC

j_gene: TRBJ2-1
v_gene: TRBV20-1
abundance: -
d_gene: -
CDR3aa: CSASKGVSYNEQFF
CDR3nt: TGCAGTGCTAGTAAGGGGGTCTCCTACAATGAGCAGTTCTTC

j_gene: TRBJ2-7
v_gene: TRBV4-3
abundance: few
d_gene: -
CDR3aa: CASSLNRDVNYEQYF
CDR3nt: TGCGCCAGCAGCCTGAACCGGGACGTTAACTACGAGCAGTACTTC

j_gene: TRBJ2-7
v_gene: TRBV12-3/TRBV12-4
abundance: -
d_gene: TRBD2
CDR3aa: CASSHREEEYEQYF
CDR3nt: TGTGCCAGCAGTCACCGGGAGGAGGAGTACGAGCAGTACTTC